Presented here are 11 T cell receptor beta chains from one specimen sequenced in a study of CD8 T cells in ankylosing spondylitis. TCRdb fed the 5' RACE reads into MiXCR, producing one record per CDR3 protein. The sample has under 250,000 distinct CDR3 sequences, over 8.5% seen once. What was sequenced was blood, either unsorted or a sorted T cell fraction (not recorded which). Source of these receptors: a male donor with ankylosing spondylitis or in good health (not recorded which).

This clonotype has at least ten counts. The V gene is TRBV12-3 or TRBV12-4, the J gene TRBJ1-4, with D perhaps given as TRBD1 or TRBD2 (5 bases each). The J call is doubtful: the DNA matches TRBJ2-2 better. This CDR3 is 11 amino acids long. CDR3 in DNA: TGTGCCAGCAGTTTTGGGACGGAGCTGTTTTTT. It codes for CASSFGTELFF.

On this clonotype: A much larger clone differs from this one at a single base, so this may be a read error. V and J are TRBV5-1 and TRBJ1-2; D is unresolved. The CDR3 runs to 15 residues. CDR1 is SGHRS, CDR2 YFSETQ, per germline. CDR3 loop: CASSLGPELNYDYTF. DNA for the CDR3: TGCGCCAGCAGCTTGGGTCCGGAACTTAACTATGACTACACCTTC.

This clonotype was detected ten times or more. The chain is built from TRBV5-1 and TRBJ2-7; D call uncertain. CDR3 length: 13 residues. In germline, CDR1 is SGHRS, CDR2 YFSETQ. V lost 0 bases, J lost 5 bases, and 9 bases lay in between. CDR3 DNA: TGCGCCAGCAGCTTGGGATGGGGAAACGAGCAGTACTTC. Encoded protein: CASSLGWGNEQYF. Complete variable domain (other parts from reference TRBV5-1 and TRBJ2-7): KAGVTQTPRYLIKTRGQQVTLSCSPISGHRSVSWYQQTPGQGLQFLFEYFSETQRNKGNFPGRFSGRQFSNSRSEMNVSTLELGDSALYLCASSLGWGNEQYFGPGTRLTVT.

This clonotype has ten or more counts. The rearrangement uses TRBV3-1 and TRBJ1-6, with D perhaps TRBD1 (6 bases). The ends were cut back, 3 bases at V and 9 bases at J, with 9 bases in the middle. CDR3 length: 13 residues. The germline V gene encodes CDR1 LGHDT and CDR2 YNNKEL (reference sequence). The CDR3 nucleotides are TGTGCCAGCAGCCAGGGGGCGAGTTCACCCCTCCACTTT. This encodes CASSQGASSPLHF.

At least ten counts were recorded for this clonotype. The chain carries TRBV10-3 and TRBJ1-6, with 7 bases lining up with TRBD1. Germline CDR1 ENHRY, CDR2 SYGVKD. This CDR3 is 13 amino acids long. V shed 5 bases and J 10 bases; nucleotides not matched to a gene: 5. The CDR3: CAISTGDESPLHF. The DNA of the CDR3 is TGTGCCATCAGTACAGGGGATGAATCACCCCTCCACTTT.

This clonotype was detected a few times. Sequence at one end of the junction differs from germline and may be a read error. The chain has TRBV20-1 and TRBJ2-1; 8 nucleotides agree with TRBD2. Germline V lookup: CDR1 DFQATT, CDR2 SNEGSKA (reference sequence). CDR3 length equals 17 residues. CDR3 bases: TGCTGTGCTAGAGATTTGAGCGGGAGTAACGTAATGAATGAGCAGTTCTTC. Its translation: CCARDLSGSNVMNEQFF.

V gene TRBV4-2 combines with J gene TRBJ2-3, with TRBD2 identical over 8 bases. With 0 bases clipped from V and 0 bases from J, the junction kept 8 bases outside the gene matches. The CDR3 totals 18 residues. Germline assignment: CDR1 LGHNA and CDR2 YNFKEQ. The CDR3 spells CASSQDIQRGTSTDTQYF. CDR3 nucleotide sequence: TGTGCCAGCAGCCAAGATATCCAGCGGGGGACCAGCACAGATACGCAGTATTTT.

The V call is TRBV18, the J call TRBJ1-3, with 10 bases matching TRBD1. The V and J ends lost 3 bases and 1 base, in that order; junction bases with no gene match: 6. The germline V gene has CDR1 KGHSH and CDR2 LQKENI. The CDR3 loop spans 17 amino acids. Here the CDR3 reads CASSPAGTGVSGNTIYF. The DNA for the CDR3 is TGTGCCAGCTCACCGGCCGGGACAGGGGTTTCTGGAAACACCATATATTTT.

CDR3 sequence reads: CASSLRGGHNQPQHF. CDR3 in DNA: TGCGCCAGCAGCTTGAGAGGGGGGCACAATCAGCCCCAGCATTTT. This chain uses TRBV5-1 with TRBJ1-5; D is perhaps TRBD1 (6 bases). The CDR3 has 15 residues. Germline CDR1 is SGHRS and CDR2 is YFSETQ. V lost 1 base, J lost 3 bases, and 11 bases lay in between.

J is TRBJ1-2 and V is TRBV12-3 or TRBV12-4, with D maybe TRBD1 (5 bases). This CDR3 has 15 amino acids. Trimming took 3 bases from V and 6 from J, leaving 17 bases between them. CDR3 in DNA: TGTGCCAGCAGTTTTTTGAGACAGAACCACGATGGCTACACCTTC. Protein product: CASSFLRQNHDGYTF.

This clonotype was detected many times. The rearrangement uses TRBV5-1 and TRBJ2-7; TRBD2 matches 13 bases. The germline V gene encodes CDR1 SGHRS and CDR2 YFSETQ. The length of the CDR3 is 16 residues. V shed 4 bases, J shed 0 bases, and the junction held 4 bases outside the gene matches. The CDR3 DNA sequence: TGCGCCAGCAGCCTAGGACTAGCGGGGGCCTCCTACGAGCAGTACTTC. It yields the protein CASSLGLAGASYEQYF.